The clone carrying this T cell receptor beta chain has a single count. These data belong to a study of blood T cell repertoires in COVID-19. In the authors' workflow: How many nucleated cells were present was estimated from reference gene primer amplification. The data were produced by immunoSEQ multiplex PCR, yet TCRdb's version contains in-frame clones alone and is incomplete. V and J calls and clone size are as listed in that table; D and trimming were resolved from the DNA. The table lists more than 200,000 clones, around nine tenths of them singletons. V was clipped by 3 bases and J by 7 bases; unmatched bases: 6. The CDR3 sequence is 14 residues long. Germline CDR1 reads LNHDA; CDR2 reads SQIVND (reference sequence).

The TCR originated in a man of 80 years or more with acute or convalescent COVID-19. Sample: peripheral blood. The V call is TRBV19, the J call TRBJ2-1, with 7 bases aligning to TRBD1. CDR3 nucleotides: TGTGCCAGTAGTATCTTAGACAGGGAAAATGAGCAGTTCTTC. This encodes CASSILDRENEQFF.